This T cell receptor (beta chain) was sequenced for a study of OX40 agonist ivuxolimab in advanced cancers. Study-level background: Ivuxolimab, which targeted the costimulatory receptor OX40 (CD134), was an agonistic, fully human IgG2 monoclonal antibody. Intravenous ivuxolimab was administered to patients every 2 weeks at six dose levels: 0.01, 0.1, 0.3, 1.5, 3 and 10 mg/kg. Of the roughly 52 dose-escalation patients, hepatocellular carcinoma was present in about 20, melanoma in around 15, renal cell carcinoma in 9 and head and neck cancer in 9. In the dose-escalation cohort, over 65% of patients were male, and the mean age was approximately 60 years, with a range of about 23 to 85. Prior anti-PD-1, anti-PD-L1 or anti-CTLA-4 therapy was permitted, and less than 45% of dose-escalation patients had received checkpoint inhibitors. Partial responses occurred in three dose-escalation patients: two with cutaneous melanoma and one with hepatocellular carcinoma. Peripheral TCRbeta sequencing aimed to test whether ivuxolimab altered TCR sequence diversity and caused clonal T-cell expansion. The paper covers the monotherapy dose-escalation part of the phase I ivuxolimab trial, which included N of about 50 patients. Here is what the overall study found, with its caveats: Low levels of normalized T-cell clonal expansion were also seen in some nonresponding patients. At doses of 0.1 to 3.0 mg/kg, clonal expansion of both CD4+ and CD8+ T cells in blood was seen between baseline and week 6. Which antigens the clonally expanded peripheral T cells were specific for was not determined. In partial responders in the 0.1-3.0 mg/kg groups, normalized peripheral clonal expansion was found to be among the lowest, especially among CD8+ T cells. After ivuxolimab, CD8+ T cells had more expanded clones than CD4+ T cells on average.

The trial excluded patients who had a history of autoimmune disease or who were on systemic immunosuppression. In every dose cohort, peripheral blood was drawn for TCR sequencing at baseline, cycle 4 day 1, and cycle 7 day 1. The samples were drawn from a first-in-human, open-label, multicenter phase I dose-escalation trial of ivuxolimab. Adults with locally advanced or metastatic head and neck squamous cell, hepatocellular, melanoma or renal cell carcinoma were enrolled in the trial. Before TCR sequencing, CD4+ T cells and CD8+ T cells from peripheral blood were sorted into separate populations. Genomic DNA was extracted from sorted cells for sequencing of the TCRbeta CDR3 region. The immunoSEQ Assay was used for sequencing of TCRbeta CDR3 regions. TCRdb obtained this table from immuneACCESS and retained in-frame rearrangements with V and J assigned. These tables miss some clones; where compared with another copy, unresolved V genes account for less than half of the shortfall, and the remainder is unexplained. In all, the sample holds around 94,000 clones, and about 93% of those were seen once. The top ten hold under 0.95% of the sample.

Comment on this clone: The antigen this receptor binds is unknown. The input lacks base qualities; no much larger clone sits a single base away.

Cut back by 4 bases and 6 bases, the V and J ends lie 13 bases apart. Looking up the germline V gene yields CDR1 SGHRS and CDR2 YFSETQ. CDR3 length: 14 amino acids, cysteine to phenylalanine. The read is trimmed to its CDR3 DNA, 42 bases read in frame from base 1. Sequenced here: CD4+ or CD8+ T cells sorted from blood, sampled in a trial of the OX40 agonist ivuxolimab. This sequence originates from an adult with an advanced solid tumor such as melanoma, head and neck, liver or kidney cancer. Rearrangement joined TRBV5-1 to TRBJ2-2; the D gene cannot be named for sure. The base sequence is TGCGCCAGCAGCCGGTCAGGAACGGCCGGGGAGCTGTTTTTT. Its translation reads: CASSRSGTAGELFF.